This T cell receptor beta chain appears in the sequencing data of a study of cytomegalovirus exposure and HLA in healthy donors (dated by TCRdb to about 2017). In the study overall: An earlier analysis of some 600 of the donors reported about 280 Gb of sequence data and around 100 million unique TCR beta sequences obtained from about 180 million T cells. In a later analysis, previously published TCR beta repertoires from 666 donors were re-analyzed and high-resolution HLA genotyping was added so that TCR occurrence patterns could be studied. The study profiled the T cell repertoires of 550 to 700 subjects by immunosequencing and related them to cytomegalovirus serostatus. Every repertoire in the discovery cohort had been generated on one and the same sequencing platform. Across some 400 genotyped donors of the cohort, an average of roughly 230,000 unique TCR beta nucleotide sequences per donor were sequenced, and roughly 17% of those sequences were non-productive. A separate validation cohort of roughly 110 different subjects was used in addition to the approximately 610-subject first cohort. A later genetic analysis used genome-wide SNP genotypes for 398 of the 666 donors, treating that subset as a discovery cohort. HLA typing included class I and class II loci at four-digit resolution. In an earlier analysis of 587 of the donors, high-throughput TCR beta sequencing was used to judge whether each TCR beta V gene segment behaved as functional or pseudogenic. To predict cytomegalovirus infection status, the study combined high-throughput TCR immunosequencing, statistical association of individual TCRs with disease status, and machine learning. Of the 398 genotyped donors, about 80% fell in the genetic ancestry cluster associated with self-reported Caucasian donors. Donor age, sex, ethnicity and CMV serostatus were compiled together with the repertoire data. Rather than drawing on any new phenotypic data, the later analysis identified candidate immune exposures from TCR beta sequences and the way those sequences occurred across donors. Typing coverage varied by locus: roughly 629-640 donors for A, B, C, DRB1 and DQB1; under 550 for DQA1; approximately 610 for DPA1; approximately 470 for DPB1. The study was designed to test whether signatures of past pathogen exposure could be identified by cataloging public T cell receptors. Roughly 310 gigabases of sequencing data and 70 million to 100 million unique TCR sequences were included in an early release covering around 600 HLA-typed donors. About five DR-DQ haplotypes were handled as single units for association and clustering, since linkage in the cohort was strong.

The cohort consisted of more than 650 healthy bone marrow donors. At the time of sampling, all cohort members were nominally healthy, though unrecorded immune exposures were likely present. The donor tested CMV seropositive, placing the donor among the approximately 310 seropositive members of the cohort. A peripheral blood sample was provided by each donor, and peripheral blood mononuclear cells were used for TCR beta sequencing. Genomic DNA was extracted from the blood cell samples with the Qiagen DNeasy Blood Extraction Kit. The protocol used for the library was the immunoSEQ multiplex PCR assay. A mixture of 60 forward primers for TCR Vbeta segments and 13 reverse primers for TCR Jbeta segments was used in the multiplex PCR. A multiplex PCR assay on genomic DNA amplified the CDR3 region of rearranged TCR beta genes. Amplified TCR beta libraries were sequenced as 87-base-pair reads on the Illumina HiSeq System. Regarding the original processing steps: Across the 670 or so repertoires, a later analysis counted roughly 77 million unique TCR beta chains, approximately 12 million of which were shared by at least two donors. Raw reads were error-corrected and collapsed into unique sequences by a nearest-neighbor algorithm in which closely related sequences were merged to remove PCR and sequencing errors. To assign V, D and J gene segments, CDR3 sequences were aligned to IMGT reference sequences. For a sequence to be retained, a match of at least six nucleotides was required to both a V gene segment and a J gene segment. Rearrangements were called productive when the CDR3 lacked stop codons and stayed in frame with V and J; all others were non-productive. CDR3 was defined according to IMGT convention as the region running from the second conserved V-encoded cysteine to the conserved J-encoded phenylalanine. The earlier analysis of 500 to 650 of the donors excluded any sequence lacking an unambiguous match to a single V gene segment. An earlier analysis of 587 of the donors called V segments functional above 56.7% productive rearrangements and segregating when the between-donor standard deviation exceeded 5%. A statistical classification framework was built for diagnosing cytomegalovirus status from the catalog of TCR beta chain sequences. V and J gene assignment, in a later analysis, came from comparing TCR nucleotide sequences with IMGT/GENE-DB human TR gene sequences. The TCRdist pipeline was used in a later analysis to assign CDR3 sequences and most-parsimonious VDJ recombination scenarios. In a later analysis, every TCR beta chain was defined by the combination of its CDR3 amino acid sequence and its V-gene family, and reads without a unique V-gene family were dropped. As a way to deal with suspected cross-contamination and a sequencing artifact, a later analysis dropped 500 to 700 nucleotide sequences that were highly shared and had low generation probability. For each public chain, a later analysis derived a clonal expansion index from normalized ranks of inferred template counts within each repertoire. A later analysis computed generation probabilities with a VDJ recombination model fitted to out-of-frame rearrangements, and checked the results against IGoR. In a later analysis, hypergeometric tests were used to score TCR-TCR, TCR-HLA and TCR-CMV co-occurrence, with a repertoire-size bias correction applied to TCR pairs. False discovery rates were estimated in a later analysis by permuting HLA or CMV assignments 20 times. In a later analysis, co-occurring TCRs were grouped using DBSCAN, with TCRdist sequence similarity added in when clustering inside HLA-allele-positive subsets. Repertoires with fewer than 30,000 or more than 120,000 public chains were left out of co-occurrence clustering, as were about five repertoires with anomalous nucleotide sharing. TCRdb re-hosts the immuneACCESS table, in-frame sequences only. Its copies lack some clones; in the studies checked, an unresolved V gene accounts for under half of them, and the cause for the rest is not known. For V, J and clone size, that table is used; D and trimming come from the DNA. This sample holds under 200,000 clones; 70% to 90% were observed only once. Jointly, the top ten make up 7.5% to 10% of the sample.

As regards this clone: Its antigen remains undetermined. No quality values exist for individual bases; no much larger clone is one base distant.

The investigation overall reported the following: A later analysis associated some 17,000 TCR beta sequences with specific HLA alleles at a false discovery rate of 0.05. A later analysis found that HLA-associated TCR beta chains were more clonally expanded and had lower generation probabilities than equally common non-associated chains. In this cohort, only TCR beta chains were sequenced, and detectable features were limited by the absence of alpha or paired-chain data. An association between a missense DCLRE1C variant and V-gene and J-gene trimming of TCR beta chains was found in a later genetic analysis and replicated in an independent cohort. Presence/absence analyses assumed roughly uniform sequencing depth across donors, an assumption that may not hold. A few of the identified cytomegalovirus-associated TCR beta chains were confirmed in vitro to be specific for cytomegalovirus antigens. Some IMGT-functional V segments, including TRBV6-2 and TRBV6-3, could not be told apart with the 87-base-pair reads, so those segments were excluded. Seventeen rarely observed V segments, including chromosome 9 orphons, were excluded from the earlier analysis of several hundred of the donors because counts were too low. Across donors, most TCR sequences were observed very rarely, whereas some public TCRs were present in many individuals. The only immune exposure information available for the cohort was CMV serostatus. Because HLA typing was missing for some donors at each locus, association tests included only the typed subset. The classifier was reported to diagnose cytomegalovirus status with high specificity and sensitivity in both the original cohort and the validation cohort. An earlier analysis of some 560 of the donors showed that most TCR beta V segments appeared in productive rearrangements either about 87% or about 30% of the time, which broadly matched IMGT annotations. In a later analysis, the rate of TCR association differed among HLA loci, with DRB1 alleles having the most associated TCRs and HLA-C alleles having the fewest. A later genetic analysis reported fewer N-insertions in productive TCRs among donors in an Asian-associated ancestry cluster than the approximately 700-donor mean. Strong co-occurrence of HLA alleles, especially DR and DQ, made assigning TCR associations to individual alleles difficult. According to a later analysis, most CMV-associated TCR beta chains appeared to be HLA-restricted, and the HLA associations seemed to be driven largely by CMV exposure. In the study, approximately 150 TCR beta chains were listed as associated with cytomegalovirus. It was suggested by the authors that the approach could potentially be generalized to other disease states and immunological phenotypes. A cluster of highly shared sequence variants was judged likely to represent a technical artifact of the sequencing pipeline. Correlated functional status among segregating V segments might be attributable to linkage disequilibrium, but an unknown experimental factor could not be ruled out. Several of the top co-occurrence clusters appeared to be linked to parvovirus B19, influenza, CMV and Epstein-Barr virus, according to a later analysis. A further reported finding was that TCR beta sequences accurately predicted the HLA-A and HLA-B alleles for most subjects in the first cohort.

The junction shows trimming of 0 bases on V and 6 bases on J, plus 7 bases between the germline ends. CDR1 is given as SGHTS and CDR2 as YDEGEE, both from the germline V gene. The CDR3 covers 13 residues, taking in both the cysteine and the phenylalanine. The kept DNA is CDR3 alone, 39 bases in frame from the first base. The clonotype originates from a man aged 18 to 29 in good health and CMV-seropositive. Sequenced: PBMCs. The chain is assembled from TRBV5-8 and TRBJ1-5, with the D gene not clear enough to name. The nucleotide sequence is TGTGCCAGCAGCTTGGGAGGGCTTCAGCCCCAGCATTTT. It codes for CASSLGGLQPQHF.